The next 31 T cell receptor beta chains were all read from a single sample in a study of blood T cell repertoires in COVID-19. Sequencing was performed with immunoSEQ multiplex PCR; in TCRdb, only in-frame clones are kept and a portion is missing. The sample lists about 170,000 clones, about 88% occurring once. Specimen: PBMCs or T cells enriched from blood (not recorded which). Receptor source: a woman aged 18-30 years who had recovered from COVID-19.

V and J are TRBV27 and TRBJ2-1; D not certain. The CDR3 totals 18 residues. Germline V gene data show CDR1 as MNHEY and CDR2 as SMNVEV (reference sequence). Trimming took off 0 bases at V and 0 bases at J, with 15 bases between the two ends. CDR3 residues: CASSLSMGSFSSYNEQFF. CDR3 nucleotide sequence: TGTGCCAGCAGTTTATCGATGGGCTCTTTTAGCTCCTACAATGAGCAGTTCTTC.

This sequence joins TRBV6-4 and TRBJ2-7, with D tentatively TRBD1 (5 bases). This CDR3 comprises 15 residues. Trimming pared 8 bases from V and 4 bases from J, leaving 21 bases between. Germline CDR1 is MRHNA and CDR2 is SNTAGT. The CDR3 DNA reads as TGTGCCAGCCCTCGACCCAGCAGGGCTATTTACGAGCAGTACTTC. Translated: CASPRPSRAIYEQYF.

V is TRBV2 and J is TRBJ2-2, with 8 nucleotides matching TRBD2. This CDR3 is built from 16 residues. Germline V gene data show CDR1 as SNHLY and CDR2 as FYNNEI. The V gene end was trimmed by 6 bases and the J gene end by 6 bases; junction bases not matched to a gene: 12. The CDR3 nucleotides read TGTGCCAGCAGGATTAGTCCCGGGAGGGCCTCCGGGGAGCTGTTTTTT. Protein product: CASRISPGRASGELFF.

The J gene is TRBJ2-1, the V gene TRBV28; possibly TRBD2 for D (6 bases). The germline gives CDR1 MDHEN, CDR2 SYDVKM. Trimming removed 6 bases at V and 0 bases at J, with 12 bases between. The CDR3 spans 15 residues. CDR3: CASRSGRRSYNEQFF. CDR3 in DNA: TGTGCCAGCAGGTCAGGGAGGCGCTCCTACAATGAGCAGTTCTTC.

The chain carries TRBV7-3 and TRBJ2-2, with D possibly matching TRBD2 (6 bases). Trimming left V 1 base short and J 6 bases short, with 18 bases between. The germline V gene encodes CDR1 SGHTA and CDR2 FQGTGA. This CDR3 region has 17 residues. CDR3 coding DNA: TGTGCCAGCAGCTTAATCCCCGGGAGTGTGTCAGCCGGGGAGCTGTTTTTT. Its protein product is CASSLIPGSVSAGELFF. The variable domain in full, completed from reference TRBV7-3 and TRBJ2-2, reads GAGVSQTPSNKVTEKGKYVELRCDPISGHTALYWYRQSLGQGPEFLIYFQGTGAADDSGLPNDRFFAVRPEGSVSTLKIQRTERGDSAVYLCASSLIPGSVSAGELFFGEGSRLTVL.

The V call is TRBV4-1, the J call TRBJ2-3, with 7 nucleotides matching TRBD2. Germline V gene data show CDR1 as MGHRA and CDR2 as YSYEKL. The CDR3 loop spans 18 amino acids. Unmatched junction bases numbered 13, after V lost 0 bases and J lost 4 bases. DNA of the CDR3: TGCGCCAGCAGCCAAGATTTCCCCCGGGAGGTGAGCCCAGATACGCAGTATTTT. It yields the protein CASSQDFPREVSPDTQYF.

The chain links TRBV7-3 to TRBJ2-2; TRBD2 is a possible D gene (5 bases). Trimming left V 5 bases short and J 7 bases short, with 8 bases between. Germline CDR1 SGHTA, CDR2 FQGTGA. The CDR3 runs 12 residues. The CDR3, as DNA: TGTGCCAGCAGCCGCGGGTACGGGGAGCTGTTTTTT. Protein product: CASSRGYGELFF.

The rearrangement uses TRBV28 and TRBJ1-3, with D hard to call. In germline, CDR1 is MDHEN, CDR2 SYDVKM. V lost 5 bases and J lost 0, with 14 bases in between. The CDR3 contains 16 residues. CDR3 nucleotides: TGTGCCAGCAGTCCGCCCTTAGTAGTCTCTGGAAACACCATATATTTT. Translation: CASSPPLVVSGNTIYF.

The chain is built from TRBV28 and TRBJ1-5; maybe TRBD1 (5 bases). The germline CDR1 and CDR2 sequences are MDHEN and SYDVKM. Trimming shortened V by 6 bases and J by 0 bases, and 15 bases separated the two germline ends. There are 16 residues in the CDR3. Here the CDR3 reads CASSSGGVNSNQPQHF. DNA for the CDR3: TGTGCCAGCAGCTCCGGAGGGGTCAATAGCAATCAGCCCCAGCATTTT.

The chain carries TRBV4-3 and TRBJ2-1; 8 nucleotides align to TRBD2. This CDR3 has 21 residues. Trimming cost V 3 bases and J 0 bases; bases outside gene matches: 19. Germline CDR1 LGHNA, CDR2 YSLEER. The CDR3: CASSHPGGGTSAGDSYNEQFF. The CDR3 coding sequence is TGCGCCAGCAGCCACCCGGGCGGGGGGACCTCGGCGGGGGACTCCTACAATGAGCAGTTCTTC.

The CDR3 is CASSLSGANNEQFF. Written as DNA, the CDR3 is TGTGCCAGCAGCCTTAGCGGGGCCAACAATGAGCAGTTCTTC. V is TRBV7-9 and J is TRBJ2-1, with 8 nucleotides matching TRBD2. Germline CDR1 and CDR2: SEHNR and FQNEAQ (reference sequence). The CDR3 sequence is 14 residues long. V lost 5 bases and J lost 5; bases outside the gene matches: 5.

The chain links TRBV27 to TRBJ2-1; 7 nucleotides line up with TRBD1. The length of the CDR3 is 13 residues. Germline-derived CDR1 and CDR2 are MNHEY and SMNVEV (reference sequence). Losses at the gene ends were 5 bases for V and 9 bases for J; bases not matched to a gene: 7. In DNA form, the CDR3 reads TGTGCCAGCAGTCTAGACAGGGTAGGTGAGCAGTTCTTC. Translation gives CASSLDRVGEQFF.

The gene calls are TRBV9 and TRBJ1-5; tentatively, D is TRBD1 (5 bases). CDR1 SGDLS and CDR2 YYNGEE come from the germline V gene. V was clipped by 4 bases and J by 7 bases, with 21 bases between them. This CDR3 contains 16 residues. The CDR3 region has the DNA TGTGCCAGCAGCCCAGGACCCAGGGATTTGGGACAGCCCCAGCATTTT. This sequence encodes CASSPGPRDLGQPQHF.

This clone has only one observation. V is TRBV11-1 and J is TRBJ2-7; possibly TRBD1 for D (6 bases). CDR1 SGHAT and CDR2 FQDESV come from the germline V gene (reference sequence). CDR3 length: 14 amino acids. Trimming stripped 2 bases from V and 3 bases from J, with 11 bases between. Here the CDR3 reads CASSLNQGIYEQYF. CDR3 bases: TGTGCCAGCAGCTTAAATCAGGGGATCTACGAGCAGTACTTC.

The rearrangement joins TRBV10-3 to TRBJ2-2, with a possible D match to TRBD1 (5 bases). The CDR3 loop spans 14 amino acids. The V gene's germline CDR1 is ENHRY and CDR2 SYGVKD. V was shortened by 11 bases and J by 0 bases, with 13 bases between the two germline ends. CDR3 sequence (DNA): TGTGCCTCTCGCCAGGGCGCGAACACCGGGGAGCTGTTTTTT. Translation gives CASRQGANTGELFF.

The rearrangement joins TRBV11-2 to TRBJ2-7; 8 bases are a match to TRBD1. The CDR3 is 15 amino acids. J was trimmed by 0 bases and V by 3 bases; bases with no gene match: 4. The germline gives CDR1 SGHAT, CDR2 FQNNGV. The CDR3 reads CASSFGQGASYEQYF. The CDR3 nucleotides are TGTGCCAGCAGCTTTGGTCAGGGGGCCTCCTACGAGCAGTACTTC.

The chain uses TRBV7-2 and TRBJ1-2; D is perhaps TRBD1 (5 bases). Germline CDR1 reads SGHTA; CDR2 reads FQGNSA. V lost 1 base, J lost 8 bases, and 17 bases lay in between. This CDR3 is built from 15 residues. The CDR3 nucleotides read TGTGCCAGCAGCTTAGGTAGGCCAGGGTTGCAAGGCTACACCTTC. Protein sequence: CASSLGRPGLQGYTF.

The CDR3 sequence is CASTLSGELFF. The CDR3 DNA is TGTGCCAGCACCCTTTCCGGGGAGCTGTTTTTT. The V gene is TRBV7-6, the J gene TRBJ2-2; no firm D call. V was shortened by 7 bases and J by 6 bases, with 6 bases between the two germline ends. The CDR3 length is 11 residues. Germline values: CDR1 SGHVS, CDR2 FNYEAQ.

Only one count was recorded for this clone. The chain uses TRBV27 and TRBJ2-2, with D possibly TRBD2 on 6 matching bases. CDR1 is MNHEY and CDR2 is SMNVEV in the germline V gene (reference sequence). Trimming cost V 9 bases and J 1 base, with 27 bases left between them. The CDR3 consists of 19 residues. This CDR3 is CASSRAGGDADQNTGELFF. DNA of the CDR3: TGTGCCAGTAGCAGAGCCGGGGGAGACGCAGACCAGAACACCGGGGAGCTGTTTTTT.

This chain connects TRBV2 to TRBJ2-1, with D unclear. Germline loops: CDR1 SNHLY, CDR2 FYNNEI. This CDR3 has 14 residues. V was clipped by 8 bases and J by 7 bases, with 18 bases between them. CDR3 coding DNA: TGTGCCAGCCCGAGAGGTCCGTCAGTGAATGAGCAGTTCTTC. Translated: CASPRGPSVNEQFF.

CDR3 residues: CASSPTGLNEQFF. The DNA for the CDR3 is TGTGCCAGCAGTCCTACAGGGTTAAATGAGCAGTTCTTC. This chain joins TRBV6-4 and TRBJ2-1; maybe TRBD1 (6 bases). Germline V gene data show CDR1 as MRHNA and CDR2 as SNTAGT. Trimming cost V 5 bases and J 7 bases, with 12 bases left between them. The CDR3 extends over 13 amino acids.

The chain links TRBV2 to TRBJ2-5; 8 positions agree with TRBD1. The junction had 7 bases not matched to a gene; V was cut back by 5 bases and J by 5 bases. Germline lookup yields CDR1 SNHLY and CDR2 FYNNEI. The CDR3 covers 14 residues. The chain's CDR3 is CASSPDRVRETQYF. Here the CDR3 DNA reads TGTGCCAGCAGTCCGGACAGGGTCCGTGAGACCCAGTACTTC.

This clone has only a few counts. This rearrangement joins TRBV13 to TRBJ2-5, with TRBD1 matching 9 bases. Losses at the gene ends were 5 bases for V and 3 bases for J; bases not matched to a gene: 7. Germline CDR1 PRHDT, CDR2 FYEKMQ (reference sequence). CDR3 length: 15 amino acids. CDR3 DNA: TGTGCCAGCAGCGCGAGGGGACAGGGAGAAGAGACCCAGTACTTC. It yields the protein CASSARGQGEETQYF.

The rearrangement links TRBV18 to TRBJ1-3, with D possibly matching TRBD1 (5 bases). Trimming removed 0 bases from V and 0 bases from J, with 9 bases in between. The CDR3 is 16 residues long. The germline V gene encodes CDR1 KGHSH and CDR2 LQKENI. CDR3 sequence (DNA): TGTGCCAGCTCACCACCGCAGGGCTTCTCTGGAAACACCATATATTTT. Translating it yields CASSPPQGFSGNTIYF.

The chain uses TRBV27 and TRBJ2-7, with TRBD2 matching 7 bases. Germline V CDR1 and CDR2: MNHEY, SMNVEV (reference sequence). The V gene end was trimmed by 5 bases and the J gene end by 4 bases; junction bases not matched to a gene: 17. The CDR3 sequence is 17 residues long. CDR3: CASSNPPAGASFYEQYF. For the CDR3, the DNA is TGTGCCAGCAGTAACCCCCCTGCGGGAGCCTCCTTTTACGAGCAGTACTTC.

V usage is TRBV5-8 and J usage is TRBJ2-7, with TRBD2 as a possible D gene (5 bases). CDR1 is SGHTS, CDR2 YDEGEE, per germline. The CDR3 contains 17 residues. V was pared by 1 base and J by 0 bases, with 17 bases between. The CDR3 protein is CASSLWSGAPSSYEQYF. CDR3 DNA sequence: TGTGCCAGCAGCTTGTGGAGCGGTGCTCCGAGCTCCTACGAGCAGTACTTC.

The chain recombines TRBV27 with TRBJ2-5; 7 nucleotides match TRBD2. Trimming took 5 bases from V and 5 from J; bases not matched to a gene: 8. The germline V gene encodes CDR1 MNHEY and CDR2 SMNVEV (reference sequence). The CDR3 runs to 14 residues. The CDR3 is CASSRGRASETQYF. As DNA, the CDR3 is TGTGCCAGCAGTCGAGGGAGGGCCTCCGAGACCCAGTACTTC.

The rearrangement joins TRBV4-1 to TRBJ2-3, with 11 bases lining up with TRBD2. Germline V lookup: CDR1 MGHRA, CDR2 YSYEKL. This CDR3 contains 19 residues. Germline trimming cut 1 base from V and 2 bases from J; bases unmatched to any gene: 11. The CDR3 sequence: CASSQGSLAGGSFTDTQYF. The CDR3 DNA reads TGCGCCAGCAGCCAAGGTAGTCTAGCGGGAGGCTCTTTCACAGATACGCAGTATTTT.

The chain carries TRBV19 and TRBJ1-5, with 7 bases identical to TRBD1. With 5 bases clipped from V and 3 bases from J, the junction kept 4 bases outside the gene matches. In germline, CDR1 is LNHDA, CDR2 SQIVND (reference sequence). The CDR3 spans 14 residues. The CDR3 region has the DNA TGTGCCAGTAGTTGGGGACAGATCAATCAGCCCCAGCATTTT. Translated, it gives CASSWGQINQPQHF.

The CDR3 region is CASSLTSGRGQFF. The CDR3 nucleotides are TGTGCCAGCAGCCTTACTAGCGGGAGAGGGCAGTTCTTC. The chain employs TRBV4-2 and TRBJ2-1, with 11 bases aligning to TRBD2. CDR3 size: 13 residues. V trimming: 4 bases; J trimming: 12 bases; junction bases outside the gene matches: 5. Germline CDR1 and CDR2: LGHNA and YNFKEQ.

CDR3 nucleotides: TGTGCCAGTAGTATAACTGACAGTAGCTCTGGAAACACCATATATTTT. Amino acids: CASSITDSSSGNTIYF. V usage is TRBV19 and J usage is TRBJ1-3; weak D call: TRBD1 (5 bases). V lost 2 bases and J 0 bases, leaving 11 bases between the germline ends. Per the germline V gene, CDR1 is LNHDA and CDR2 is SQIVND (reference sequence). The length of the CDR3 is 16 residues. Full variable domain (missing parts from reference TRBV19 and TRBJ1-3): DGGITQSPKYLFRKEGQNVTLSCEQNLNHDAMYWYRQDPGQGLRLIYYSQIVNDFQKGDIAEGYSVSREKKESFPLTVTSAQKNPTAFYLCASSITDSSSGNTIYFGEGSWLTVV.